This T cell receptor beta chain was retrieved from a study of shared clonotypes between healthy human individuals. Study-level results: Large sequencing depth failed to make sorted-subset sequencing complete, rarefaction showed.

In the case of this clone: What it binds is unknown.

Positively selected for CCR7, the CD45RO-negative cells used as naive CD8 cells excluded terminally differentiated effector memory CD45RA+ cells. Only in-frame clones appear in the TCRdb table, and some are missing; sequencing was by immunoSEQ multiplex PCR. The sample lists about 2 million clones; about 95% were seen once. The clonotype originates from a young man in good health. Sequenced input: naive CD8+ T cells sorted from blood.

The CDR3 here is CAIQIVGYGYTF. CDR3 coding DNA: TGTGCCATCCAAATCGTGGGGTACGGCTACACCTTC. The gene calls are TRBV6-6 and TRBJ1-2; D is ambiguous. V was pared by 10 bases and J by 8 bases, with 17 bases between. The germline V gene has CDR1 MNHNY and CDR2 SVGAGI (reference sequence). CDR3 length: 12 residues.